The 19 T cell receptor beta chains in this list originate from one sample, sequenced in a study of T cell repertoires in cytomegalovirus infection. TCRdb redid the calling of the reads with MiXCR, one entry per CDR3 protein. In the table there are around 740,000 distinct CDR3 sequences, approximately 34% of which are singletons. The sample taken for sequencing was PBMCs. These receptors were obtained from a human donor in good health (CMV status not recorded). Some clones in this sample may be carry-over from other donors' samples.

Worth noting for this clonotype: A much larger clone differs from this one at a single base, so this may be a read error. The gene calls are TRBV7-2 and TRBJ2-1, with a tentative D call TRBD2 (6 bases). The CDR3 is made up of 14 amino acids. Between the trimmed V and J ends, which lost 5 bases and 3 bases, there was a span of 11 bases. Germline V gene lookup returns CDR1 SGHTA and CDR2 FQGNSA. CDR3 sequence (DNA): TGTGCCAGCAGCCGGGACTTCTACTACAATGAGCAGTTCTTC. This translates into CASSRDFYYNEQFF.

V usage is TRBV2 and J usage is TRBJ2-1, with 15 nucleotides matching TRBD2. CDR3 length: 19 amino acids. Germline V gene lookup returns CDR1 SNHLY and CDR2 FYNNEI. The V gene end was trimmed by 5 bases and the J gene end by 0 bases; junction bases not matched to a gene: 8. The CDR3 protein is CASSTQRGLAGGSYNEQFF. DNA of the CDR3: TGTGCCAGCAGTACCCAACGGGGACTAGCGGGAGGCTCCTACAATGAGCAGTTCTTC. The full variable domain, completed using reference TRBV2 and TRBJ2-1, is EPEVTQTPSHQVTQMGQEVILRCVPISNHLYFYWYRQILGQKVEFLVSFYNNEISEKSEIFDDQFSVERPDGSNFTLKIRSTKLEDSAMYFCASSTQRGLAGGSYNEQFFGPGTRLTVL.

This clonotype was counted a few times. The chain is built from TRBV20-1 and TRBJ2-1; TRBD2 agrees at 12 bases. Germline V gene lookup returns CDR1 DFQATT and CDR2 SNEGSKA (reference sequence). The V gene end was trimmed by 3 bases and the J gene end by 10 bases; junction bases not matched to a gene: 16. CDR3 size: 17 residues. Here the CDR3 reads CSASELTSGRAVSEQFF. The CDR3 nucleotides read TGCAGTGCTAGCGAACTGACTAGCGGGAGAGCCGTCTCGGAGCAGTTCTTC.

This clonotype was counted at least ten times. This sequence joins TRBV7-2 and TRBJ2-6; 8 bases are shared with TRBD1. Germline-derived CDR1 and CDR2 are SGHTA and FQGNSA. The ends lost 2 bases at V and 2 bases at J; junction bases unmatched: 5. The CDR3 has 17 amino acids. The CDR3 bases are TGTGCCAGCAGCTTACAGGGGGCGGGAACTGGGGCCAACGTCCTGACTTTC. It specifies CASSLQGAGTGANVLTF.

Here the CDR3 DNA reads TGTGCCAGTAGTCCCTACACGGAGAACACTGAAGCTTTCTTT. Translation gives CASSPYTENTEAFF. The chain employs TRBV19 and TRBJ1-1; D unclear. Per the germline V gene, CDR1 is LNHDA and CDR2 is SQIVND (reference sequence). This CDR3 is 14 amino acids long. Trimming left V 5 bases short and J 1 base short, with 11 bases between.

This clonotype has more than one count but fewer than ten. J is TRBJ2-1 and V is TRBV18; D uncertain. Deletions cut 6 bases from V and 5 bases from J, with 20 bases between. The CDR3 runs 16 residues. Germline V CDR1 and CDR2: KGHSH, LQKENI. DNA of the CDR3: TGTGCCAGCTCTCTCCTTTTGACGGTGGTTGACAATGAGCAGTTCTTC. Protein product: CASSLLLTVVDNEQFF.

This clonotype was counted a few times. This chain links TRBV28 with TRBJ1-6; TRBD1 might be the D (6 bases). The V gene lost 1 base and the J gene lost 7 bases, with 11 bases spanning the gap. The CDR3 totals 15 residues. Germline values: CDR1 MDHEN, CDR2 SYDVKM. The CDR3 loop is CASSLSGVGNSPLHF. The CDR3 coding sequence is TGTGCCAGCAGTTTATCAGGGGTAGGAAATTCACCCCTCCACTTT.

The CDR3 is CRTGNNQPQHF. CDR3 sequence (DNA): TGCCGGACAGGCAACAATCAGCCCCAGCATTTT. The chain has TRBV20-1 and TRBJ1-5, with 7 positions matching TRBD1. Germline V lookup: CDR1 DFQATT, CDR2 SNEGSKA (reference sequence). This CDR3 comprises 11 residues.

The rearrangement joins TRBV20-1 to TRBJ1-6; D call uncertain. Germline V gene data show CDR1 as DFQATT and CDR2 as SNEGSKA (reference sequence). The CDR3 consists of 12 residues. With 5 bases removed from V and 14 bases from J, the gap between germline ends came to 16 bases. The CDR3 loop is CSAHHRSSSLHF. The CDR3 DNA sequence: TGCAGTGCTCACCACCGGAGTTCGTCCCTCCACTTT.

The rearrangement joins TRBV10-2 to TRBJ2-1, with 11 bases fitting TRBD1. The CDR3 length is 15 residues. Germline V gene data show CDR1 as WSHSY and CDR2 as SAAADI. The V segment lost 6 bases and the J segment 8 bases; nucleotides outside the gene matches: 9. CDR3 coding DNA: TGCGCCAGCAGCGCGGACAGGGGGCACTGGGATGAGCAGTTCTTC. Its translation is CASSADRGHWDEQFF.

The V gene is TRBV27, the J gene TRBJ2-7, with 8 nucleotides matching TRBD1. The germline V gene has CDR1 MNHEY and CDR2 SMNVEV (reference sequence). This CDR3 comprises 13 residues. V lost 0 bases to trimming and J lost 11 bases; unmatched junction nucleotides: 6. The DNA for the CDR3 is TGTGCCAGCAGTTTATCTCTCCAGACAGGGGAGTACTTC. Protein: CASSLSLQTGEYF.

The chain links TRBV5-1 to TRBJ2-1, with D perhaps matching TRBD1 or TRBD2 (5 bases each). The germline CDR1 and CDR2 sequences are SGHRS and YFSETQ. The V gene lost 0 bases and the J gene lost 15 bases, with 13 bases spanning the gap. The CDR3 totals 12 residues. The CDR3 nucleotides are TGCGCCAGCAGCTTGGGGAGTGGGGGACGGTTCTTC. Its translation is CASSLGSGGRFF.

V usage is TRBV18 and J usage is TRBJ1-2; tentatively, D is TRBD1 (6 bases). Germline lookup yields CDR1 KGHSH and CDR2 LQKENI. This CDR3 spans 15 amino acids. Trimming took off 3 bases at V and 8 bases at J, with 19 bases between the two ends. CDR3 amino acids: CASSPGLNRANGYTF. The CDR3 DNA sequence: TGTGCCAGCTCACCGGGTTTAAACAGGGCGAACGGCTACACCTTC.

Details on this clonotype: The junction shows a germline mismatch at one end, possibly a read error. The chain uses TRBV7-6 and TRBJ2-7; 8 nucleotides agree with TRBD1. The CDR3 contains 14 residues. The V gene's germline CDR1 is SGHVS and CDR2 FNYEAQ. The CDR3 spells CASSYATGVYEKYF. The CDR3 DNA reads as TGTGCAAGCAGCTACGCGACAGGGGTTTACGAGAAGTACTTC.

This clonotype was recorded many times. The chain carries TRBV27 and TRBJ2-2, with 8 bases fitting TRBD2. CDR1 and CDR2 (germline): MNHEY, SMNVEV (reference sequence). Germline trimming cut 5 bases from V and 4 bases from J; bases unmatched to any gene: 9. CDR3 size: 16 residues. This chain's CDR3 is CASSPLTGLGTGELFF. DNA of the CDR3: TGTGCCAGCAGTCCTCTCACGGGACTAGGCACCGGGGAGCTGTTTTTT.

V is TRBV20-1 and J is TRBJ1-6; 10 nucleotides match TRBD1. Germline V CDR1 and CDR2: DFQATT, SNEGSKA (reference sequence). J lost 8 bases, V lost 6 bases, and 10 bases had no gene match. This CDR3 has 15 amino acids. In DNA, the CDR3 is TGCAGTGCGAGAACCGGGACAGGGGATCATTCACCCCTCCACTTT. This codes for CSARTGTGDHSPLHF.

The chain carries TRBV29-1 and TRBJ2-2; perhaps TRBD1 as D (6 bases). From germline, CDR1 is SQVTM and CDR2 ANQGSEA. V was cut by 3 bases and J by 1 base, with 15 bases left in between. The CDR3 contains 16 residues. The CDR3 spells CSVDAPGHENTGELFF. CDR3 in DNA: TGCAGCGTTGACGCGCCGGGACACGAGAACACCGGGGAGCTGTTTTTT.

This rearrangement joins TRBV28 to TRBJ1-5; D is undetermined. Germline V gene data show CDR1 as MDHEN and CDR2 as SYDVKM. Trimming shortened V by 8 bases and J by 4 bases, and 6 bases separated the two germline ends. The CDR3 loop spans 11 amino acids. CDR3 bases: TGTGCCAGCCAAACTAATCAGCCCCAGCATTTT. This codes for CASQTNQPQHF.

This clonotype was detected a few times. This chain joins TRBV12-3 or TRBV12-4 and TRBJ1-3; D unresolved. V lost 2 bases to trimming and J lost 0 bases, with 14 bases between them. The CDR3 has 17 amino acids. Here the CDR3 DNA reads TGTGCCAGCAGTTTAAGGGAACTTACCCACTCTGGAAACACCATATATTTT. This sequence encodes CASSLRELTHSGNTIYF.